In its sample, the clone carrying this T cell receptor beta chain was seen many times. The antigen is not known. The source of the sample is a study of blood T cells in healthy people across ages. The study's findings and limits: Possibly, changes in expanded clonotypes were confounded because donor CMV status was unknown.

A J-beta primer mix and a sample-barcoded 5' primer were used in a second PCR of about 6 to 12 cycles. Each of the cDNA molecules was tagged by a template-switch adaptor with 12 random nucleotides. TCRdb re-analysed the 5' RACE reads in MiXCR, keeping a single row per CDR3 protein. Altogether hundreds of thousands of distinct CDR3 sequences are present, approximately 31% being singletons, with the ten largest covering 15%. Healthy Russian Caucasian donors spanned ages about 6 to 100 years. Germline lookup yields CDR1 SNHLY and CDR2 FYNNEI. The CDR3 is 15 amino acids. With 2 bases removed from V and 4 bases from J, the gap between germline ends came to 13 bases.

The receptor was derived from a woman older than 75 in good health. The rearrangement joins TRBV2 to TRBJ2-3; D possibly matches TRBD1 or TRBD2 (5 bases each). Sequenced: blood. The CDR3 region is CASSEWRGAADTQYF. In DNA form, the CDR3 reads TGTGCCAGCAGTGAATGGAGAGGGGCGGCAGATACGCAGTATTTT.